The entry below describes one T cell receptor beta chain. Profiling relied on immunoSEQ multiplex PCR, and the TCRdb table lists in-frame clones only, not all of them. The data show about 70,000 clones, with almost 95% seen just once and around 3.3% held by the top ten. The sample is drawn from a study of T cell changes during pregnancy in multiple sclerosis. Trimming removed 2 bases from V and 8 bases from J; junction bases left unmatched: 6. This CDR3 is built from 14 residues. CDR1 is SGDLS, CDR2 YYNGEE, per germline. Material: CD8+ T cells from peripheral blood mononuclear cells, obtained in the third trimester of pregnancy. This sequence joins TRBV9 and TRBJ2-1; 8 bases match TRBD1. The receptor comes from a female donor in good health, enrolled as a control in a pregnancy study. CDR3 nucleotides: TGTGCCAGCAGCGTGGACAGGGTGGTCCATGAGCAGTTCTTC. It translates to CASSVDRVVHEQFF.